Presented here are 8 T cell receptor beta chains from one specimen sequenced in a study of T cells in Graves' hyperthyroidism and ophthalmopathy. Template material for amplifying TCR beta CDR3 regions consisted of RNA transcripts. TCR CDR3 underwent first-round RT-PCR with the HTBI primer set. TCRdb passed the multiplex PCR reads through MiXCR, listing each CDR3 protein once. The repertoire has fewer than 650,000 distinct CDR3 sequences, about 14% of them found once; the top ten carry approximately 6.4%. Sequencing input: blood. The receptors shown here come from a woman aged 18-30 years with Graves' ophthalmopathy.

This clonotype occurred many times. J is TRBJ1-5 and V is TRBV7-2, with 7 bases matching TRBD1. Germline CDR1 reads SGHTA; CDR2 reads FQGNSA. Unmatched junction bases numbered 5, after V lost 5 bases and J lost 4 bases. The CDR3 is 14 amino acids. CDR3 nucleotide sequence: TGTGCCAGCAGCGCCCGGGACAGTAATCAGCCCCAGCATTTT. Translation: CASSARDSNQPQHF.

This clonotype was detected ten times or more. V is TRBV30 and J is TRBJ2-1, with D possibly TRBD1 on 5 matching bases. In germline, CDR1 is GTSNPN, CDR2 SVGIG (reference sequence). V was trimmed by 0 bases and J by 12 bases, leaving 9 bases between them. The CDR3 sequence is 11 residues long. The CDR3 here is CAWSVGAAQFF. The CDR3 nucleotides are TGTGCCTGGAGTGTAGGGGCTGCGCAGTTCTTC.

To note about this clonotype: This may be a read error, as it is one base from a much larger clone. The CDR3 nucleotides are TGTGCCAGCAGCGTAGTAAGCGGGAGCGAGGCGTTGGAGCAGTACTTC. It is translated as CASSVVSGSEALEQYF. V and J are TRBV9 and TRBJ2-7, with TRBD2 identical over 8 bases. From germline, CDR1 is SGDLS and CDR2 YYNGEE. The CDR3 is 16 residues long. V trimming: 0 bases; J trimming: 7 bases; junction bases outside the gene matches: 12.

This clonotype was seen many times. The chain carries TRBV6-1 and TRBJ1-1; D uncertain. V shed 11 bases and J shed 0 bases, with 19 bases lying between them. This CDR3 has 15 amino acids. CDR1 MNHNS and CDR2 SASEGT come from the germline V gene. For the CDR3, the DNA is TGTGCCGTTTTGGGCAGGATGGTTGTGAACACTGAAGCTTTCTTT. It is translated as CAVLGRMVVNTEAFF.

This clonotype has at least ten counts. This sequence joins TRBV7-9 and TRBJ2-5; TRBD2 is a possible D gene (6 bases). The CDR3 is made up of 16 amino acids. Germline V gene lookup returns CDR1 SEHNR and CDR2 FQNEAQ (reference sequence). Between the trimmed V and J ends, which lost 5 bases and 4 bases, there was a span of 20 bases. The DNA for the CDR3 is TGTGCCAGCAGCGCAGACATCCGACTAGTTCGAGAGACCCAGTACTTC. As protein: CASSADIRLVRETQYF. The whole variable domain, remainder taken from reference TRBV7-9 and TRBJ2-5, is DTGVSQNPRHKITKRGQNVTFRCDPISEHNRLYWYRQTLGQGPEFLTYFQNEAQLEKSRLLSDRFSAERPKGSFSTLEIQRTEQGDSAMYLCASSADIRLVRETQYFGPGTRLLVL.

This clonotype was seen once. The rearrangement uses TRBV7-3 and TRBJ2-3; 7 nucleotides align to TRBD1. This CDR3 contains 14 residues. The germline CDR1 and CDR2 sequences are SGHTA and FQGTGA. V was clipped by 4 bases and J by 6 bases; unmatched bases: 7. This CDR3 reads CASSSQGYLDTQYF. The CDR3, as DNA: TGTGCCAGCAGCTCACAGGGGTATTTGGATACGCAGTATTTT. Together with reference TRBV7-3 and TRBJ2-3, the CDR3 gives the full variable domain: GAGVSQTPSNKVTEKGKYVELRCDPISGHTALYWYRQSLGQGPEFLIYFQGTGAADDSGLPNDRFFAVRPEGSVSTLKIQRTERGDSAVYLCASSSQGYLDTQYFGPGTRLTVL.

This clonotype was detected a few times. The chain recombines TRBV24-1 with TRBJ2-5; 8 bases line up with TRBD2. V lost 6 bases, J lost 1 base, and 3 bases stayed unmatched. The CDR3 contains 14 residues. Per germline, CDR1 KGHDR and CDR2 SFDVKD. The CDR3 sequence: CATSHSGTQETQYF. CDR3 sequence (DNA): TGTGCCACCAGTCATAGCGGGACCCAAGAGACCCAGTACTTC.

Notes on this clonotype: This clone may be a read error of a much larger clone one base away. V gene TRBV7-3 combines with J gene TRBJ2-5; D ambiguous. CDR3 size: 17 residues. CDR1 is SGHTA and CDR2 is FQGTGA in the germline V gene. The CDR3 is CASSVTPLLGMGETQYF. The CDR3 bases are TGTGCCAGCAGCGTAACTCCCCTCCTAGGGATGGGAGAGACCCAGTACTTC.